This T cell receptor beta chain was captured by sequencing in a study of blood T cells in healthy people across ages. Then a second PCR, running about 7 to 11 cycles, was carried out with a sample-barcoded 5' primer and a J-beta primer mix. Each CDR3 protein gets one entry after TCRdb re-called the 5' RACE reads with MiXCR. The sample has about 1.6 million distinct CDR3 sequences, about 31% seen once; the top ten hold about 10%. At least 5.5 micrograms of total RNA were extracted per sample. Germline CDR1 SGHRS, CDR2 YFSETQ. J gave up 4 bases and V 4 bases, and 7 bases lay outside the gene matches. This CDR3 spans 14 amino acids. General study points: A strong correlation between TCR beta diversity and naive T cell percentage was seen. Investigators viewed diversity estimates from one million T cells as underestimates, the study reported.

On this clonotype itself: Its target is not known.

The chain uses TRBV5-1 and TRBJ1-1; TRBD1 aligns across 7 bases. The material sequenced was blood. The origin of this receptor is a woman under 40 in good health. The CDR3 nucleotides read TGCGCCAGCAGCCAGGGACAGCAGAGCACTGAAGCTTTCTTT. Its translation: CASSQGQQSTEAFF.